A few counts support the clone carrying this T cell receptor beta chain. Its antigen remains unknown. The sample is drawn from a study of T cells after yellow fever vaccination. Points from the study as a whole: After the booster, 96% of CD4 and just over 85% of CD8 primary-response clones were re-detected. Although most clonotypes did not, a small share appeared in both CD4 and CD8 compartments.

The V gene's germline CDR1 is SGHAT and CDR2 FQNNGV. V was pared by 3 bases and J by 7 bases, with 6 bases between. CDR3 length equals 12 residues. The 5'RACE template-switching step produced TCR cDNA and added a universal primer site and UMIs. TCRdb reanalysed the 5' RACE reads using MiXCR and keeps one entry per CDR3 protein. Of approximately 300,000 distinct CDR3 sequences in the sample, 6.8% were seen once. Sequences were derived from PBMCs, sampled roughly seven weeks after the first yellow fever vaccination. This receptor was identified in a man aged 18 to 30 who received the YFV17D yellow fever vaccine. V is TRBV11-2 and J is TRBJ2-2; D remains ambiguous. CDR3 bases: TGTGCCAGCAGCTTTGAGAGCGGGGAGCTGTTTTTT. It codes for CASSFESGELFF.